The 17 T cell receptor beta chains below come from one sample, sequenced in a study of control samples from healthy donors and cancer patients. The data were produced by immunoSEQ multiplex PCR, yet TCRdb's version contains in-frame clones alone and is incomplete. The sample has 100,000 to 150,000 clones, around nine tenths seen once; the top ten hold about 5.5%. The sample taken for sequencing was blood. The receptors here all came from a man aged 18 to 30 in good health.

This chain links TRBV3-1 (or the pseudogene TRBV3-2) with TRBJ1-6; D is unclear. Trimming removed 4 bases at V and 9 bases at J, with 10 bases between. The CDR3 runs to 13 residues. Germline CDR1 LGHDT, CDR2 YNNKEL (reference sequence). CDR3 residues: CASSPSLTSPLHF. CDR3 sequence (DNA): TGTGCCAGCAGCCCCTCACTTACTTCACCCCTCCACTTT.

The chain couples TRBV7-9 to TRBJ1-4; D possibly corresponds to TRBD1 (5 bases). Germline V lookup: CDR1 SEHNR, CDR2 FQNEAQ (reference sequence). Trimming removed 1 base from V and 13 bases from J, with 10 bases in between. CDR3 length equals 12 residues. CDR3 loop: CASSLEFGGLFF. The CDR3 region has the DNA TGTGCCAGCAGCTTAGAGTTCGGGGGACTGTTTTTT.

Concerning this clone itself: The same CDR3 also results from other DNA sequences found in this sample. V is TRBV5-1 and J is TRBJ2-5; D may be TRBD2 (6 bases). Trimming left V 0 bases short and J 3 bases short, with 9 bases between. The CDR3 runs to 14 residues. Per germline, CDR1 SGHRS and CDR2 YFSETQ. The CDR3 region has the DNA TGCGCCAGCAGCTTGGGCCCGGGGGAAGAGACCCAGTACTTC. Amino acids: CASSLGPGEETQYF. Using reference TRBV5-1 and TRBJ2-5 for the parts outside the CDR3, the full variable domain is KAGVTQTPRYLIKTRGQQVTLSCSPISGHRSVSWYQQTPGQGLQFLFEYFSETQRNKGNFPGRFSGRQFSNSRSEMNVSTLELGDSALYLCASSLGPGEETQYFGPGTRLLVL.

V gene TRBV5-4 combines with J gene TRBJ1-2; D remains unclear. The CDR3 length is 13 residues. Germline CDR1 SGHNT, CDR2 YYREEE (reference sequence). V was pared by 4 bases and J by 2 bases, with 9 bases between. The CDR3 sequence is CASSRNLNYGYTF. The CDR3 coding sequence is TGTGCCAGCAGCCGGAACTTAAACTATGGCTACACCTTC. Variable domain in full (rest from reference TRBV5-4 and TRBJ1-2): ETGVTQSPTHLIKTRGQQVTLRCSSQSGHNTVSWYQQALGQGPQFIFQYYREEENGRGNFPPRFSGLQFPNYSSELNVNALELDDSALYLCASSRNLNYGYTFGSGTRLTVV.

In regard to this clone: Other DNA sequences in this sample translate to the same CDR3. The V and J genes are TRBV5-6 and TRBJ2-5; 7 bases are shared with TRBD2. Per the germline V gene, CDR1 is SGHDT and CDR2 is YYEEEE. The CDR3 is 14 residues long. Trimming removed 0 bases from V and 1 base from J; junction bases left unmatched: 0. The CDR3 DNA follows: TGTGCCAGCAGCTTGGCGGGGGGCCAAGAGACCCAGTACTTC. As protein: CASSLAGGQETQYF.

This chain uses TRBV19 with TRBJ1-4, with no clear D. V lost 5 bases and J lost 11, with 12 bases in between. CDR1 LNHDA and CDR2 SQIVND come from the germline V gene (reference sequence). This CDR3 is built from 12 residues. The CDR3 is CASSSVPTKLFF. DNA for the CDR3: TGTGCCAGTAGTTCGGTCCCGACGAAACTGTTTTTT.

The chain recombines TRBV14 with TRBJ1-6; D is uncertain. V lost 5 bases and J 1 base, leaving 12 bases between the germline ends. This CDR3 contains 16 residues. Per germline, CDR1 SGHDN and CDR2 FVKESK. This chain's CDR3 is CASSEPGRSYNSPLHF. In nucleotides, the CDR3 is TGTGCCAGCAGCGAACCCGGACGATCCTATAATTCACCCCTCCACTTT.

This rearrangement joins TRBV29-1 to TRBJ1-4; a weak D match, TRBD1 (5 bases). Germline CDR1 reads SQVTM; CDR2 reads ANQGSEA. Trimming took off 5 bases at V and 9 bases at J, with 22 bases between the two ends. This CDR3 is 15 amino acids long. The CDR3 loop reads CSVTTDWGGKQKLFF. CDR3 bases: TGCAGCGTTACTACCGATTGGGGGGGTAAACAAAAACTGTTTTTT.

The rearrangement uses TRBV6-5 and TRBJ1-1; 8 bases agree with TRBD1. With 7 bases clipped from V and 5 bases from J, the junction kept 3 bases outside the gene matches. CDR1 and CDR2 (germline): MNHEY, SVGAGI. This CDR3 comprises 12 residues. The CDR3 DNA reads TGTGCCAGCACAACAGGGGGAACTGAAGCTTTCTTT. Amino acid sequence: CASTTGGTEAFF.

The gene calls are TRBV4-1 and TRBJ2-5, with no clear D. Trimming stripped 1 base from V and 5 bases from J, with 8 bases between. The CDR3 spans 13 residues. Germline CDR1 and CDR2: MGHRA and YSYEKL. CDR3 sequence reads: CASSQVPTETQYF. The CDR3 coding sequence is TGCGCCAGCAGCCAAGTTCCGACCGAGACCCAGTACTTC.

The chain employs TRBV7-2 and TRBJ1-1, with 7 bases that match TRBD1. The ends lost 4 bases at V and 4 bases at J; junction bases unmatched: 0. CDR3 length: 12 residues. CDR1 is SGHTA and CDR2 is FQGNSA in the germline V gene. The CDR3 DNA reads TGTGCCAGCAGCTGGGACAGCACTGAAGCTTTCTTT. Residues: CASSWDSTEAFF.

The chain couples TRBV6-1 to TRBJ1-4, with TRBD1 matching 11 bases. The junction had 4 bases not matched to a gene; V was cut back by 2 bases and J by 8 bases. This CDR3 spans 15 amino acids. Germline assignment: CDR1 MNHNS and CDR2 SASEGT. Written as DNA, the CDR3 is TGTGCCAGCAGTGAACAGCGGACAGGGGGCGAAAAACTGTTTTTT. Protein sequence: CASSEQRTGGEKLFF.

The V gene is TRBV27, the J gene TRBJ1-6, with D unclear. The germline V gene encodes CDR1 MNHEY and CDR2 SMNVEV (reference sequence). The length of the CDR3 is 16 residues. Deletions cut 2 bases from V and 0 bases from J, with 8 bases between. The chain's CDR3 is CASSLGASSYNSPLHF. The CDR3 region has the DNA TGTGCCAGCAGTTTAGGAGCGAGCTCCTATAATTCACCCCTCCACTTT.

V gene TRBV25-1 combines with J gene TRBJ2-6, with D hard to call. The V and J ends lost 1 base and 1 base respectively, with 5 bases between them. The CDR3 length is 15 residues. Germline lookup yields CDR1 MGHDK and CDR2 SYGVNS. The CDR3 spells CASSEWRSGANVLTF. The CDR3 coding sequence is TGTGCCAGCAGTGAATGGAGATCTGGGGCCAACGTCCTGACTTTC.

J is TRBJ2-5 and V is TRBV6-5, with 7 bases that match TRBD1. V dropped 5 bases and J dropped 5; count of bases not matched to a gene: 5. The CDR3 is 13 amino acids. Per the germline V gene, CDR1 is MNHEY and CDR2 is SVGAGI. The CDR3 loop reads CASSRDRVETQYF. CDR3 nucleotide sequence: TGTGCCAGCAGTAGAGACAGGGTGGAGACCCAGTACTTC.

The chain joins TRBV18 to TRBJ1-6; TRBD1 is a possible D gene (6 bases). Deletions cut 5 bases from V and 0 bases from J, with 14 bases between. This CDR3 has 17 residues. In germline, CDR1 is KGHSH, CDR2 LQKENI. CDR3 residues: CASSAPGVSSYNSPLHF. The CDR3 coding sequence is TGTGCCAGCTCAGCCCCAGGGGTTAGCTCCTATAATTCACCCCTCCACTTT.

V is TRBV7-2 and J is TRBJ2-1, with 9 bases lining up with TRBD2. Germline CDR1 SGHTA, CDR2 FQGNSA. The CDR3 loop spans 15 amino acids. The V segment lost 3 bases and the J segment 10 bases; nucleotides outside the gene matches: 10. The CDR3 nucleotides are TGTGCCAGCAGCTTTGGTGGCGGGGGGGCATGGGAGCAGTTCTTC. Encoded protein: CASSFGGGGAWEQFF.